The TCR beta chain under discussion was sequenced for a study of STAT5B mutations in CD4+ large granular lymphocyte leukemia. General study points: TRBV06-family usage was enriched in top patient clones (8/27) versus controls (2/35).

Buffy coats from healthy blood donors served as controls. The assay was run at survey level. The table came from immunoSEQ multiplex PCR; TCRdb's copy has only in-frame clones and leaves some out. The repertoire has around 30,000 clones, about four fifths of them found once; the top ten carry approximately 2.4%. This clone was detected a few times. Its antigen is currently unknown. The CDR3 extends over 14 amino acids. Trimming shortened V by 2 bases and J by 6 bases, and 13 bases separated the two germline ends. CDR1 and CDR2 from the germline V gene are ENHRY and SYGVKD. The genes are TRBV10-3 and TRBJ1-1; D unresolved. This clonotype originated in a human donor in good health. Sequencing input: CD4+ T cells from blood buffy coats. The CDR3 reads CAISEAYMGAEAFF. The CDR3 nucleotides are TGTGCCATCAGTGAGGCTTACATGGGCGCTGAAGCTTTCTTT.